The 22 T cell receptor beta chains listed next were all sequenced from one sample in a study of cytomegalovirus exposure and HLA in healthy donors. The PCR was carried out with 60 Vbeta primers and 13 Jbeta primers. Profiling relied on immunoSEQ multiplex PCR, and the TCRdb table lists in-frame clones only, not all of them. The sample has some 150,000 clones; around 82% are singletons. Sequenced: PBMCs. These receptors were taken from a woman between 50 and 59 years old in good health and CMV-seropositive.

This clone was seen once. J is TRBJ1-2 and V is TRBV15; D remains unclear. The V gene's germline CDR1 is LNHNV and CDR2 YYDKDF (reference sequence). The V end lost 8 bases, the J end lost 2 bases, and 18 bases lay between the germline ends. The CDR3 has 15 amino acids. CDR3 sequence (DNA): TGTGCCACCCAACCTGGCGGAACGCTCAACTATGGCTACACCTTC. Translating it yields CATQPGGTLNYGYTF.

This chain uses TRBV9 with TRBJ1-2; the D gene is possibly TRBD1 (6 bases). Germline V gives CDR1 SGDLS, CDR2 YYNGEE. V was trimmed by 4 bases and J by 6 bases, leaving 10 bases between them. The CDR3 covers 12 residues. The CDR3 DNA follows: TGTGCCAGCAGCACCCGGACAGATGGCTACACCTTC. Its translation is CASSTRTDGYTF.

The genes are TRBV5-1 and TRBJ2-7; unclear D gene. CDR1 is SGHRS, CDR2 YFSETQ, per germline. This CDR3 region has 16 residues. V was pared by 4 bases and J by 2 bases, with 19 bases between. The CDR3 sequence: CASSPSPSRQTYEQYF. The CDR3 DNA follows: TGCGCCAGCAGCCCTTCCCCTAGTCGTCAAACCTACGAGCAGTACTTC.

The genes are TRBV5-1 and TRBJ2-3, with D possibly matching TRBD1 (5 bases). V dropped 0 bases and J dropped 2 bases, with 10 bases sitting between them. The CDR3 covers 15 residues. The germline V gene encodes CDR1 SGHRS and CDR2 YFSETQ. CDR3: CASSLGVGATDTQYF. The DNA of the CDR3 is TGCGCCAGCAGCTTGGGGGTAGGGGCCACAGATACGCAGTATTTT.

V is TRBV29-1 and J is TRBJ1-2; D perhaps matches TRBD1 (5 bases). Trimming took off 2 bases at V and 8 bases at J, with 12 bases between the two ends. The CDR3 runs to 12 residues. Germline CDR1 and CDR2: SQVTM and ANQGSEA. The CDR3 is CSVESLGEGYTF. The CDR3 bases are TGCAGCGTTGAATCTCTAGGGGAAGGCTACACCTTC.

Details on this clone: At one of its ends the junction is not consistent with the germline gene, which may arise from a read error. The CDR3 bases are TGTGCCAGCAGTTACAGGGGTGCAACGAATGAAAAACTGTTTTTT. Encoded protein: CASSYRGATNEKLFF. This rearrangement joins TRBV6-5 to TRBJ1-4, with a tentative D call TRBD1 (5 bases). From germline, CDR1 is MNHEY and CDR2 SVGAGI. The CDR3 extends over 15 amino acids.

The rearrangement uses TRBV4-3 and TRBJ2-7, with a possible D match to TRBD2 (5 bases). Germline CDR1 LGHNA, CDR2 YSLEER. Trimming took off 4 bases at V and 5 bases at J, with 12 bases between the two ends. The CDR3 runs 13 residues. The CDR3 region is CASSLGLLDEQYF. DNA of the CDR3: TGCGCCAGCAGCCTAGGACTCTTAGACGAGCAGTACTTC.

This sequence joins TRBV13 and TRBJ2-6; D may be TRBD1 (6 bases). Germline CDR1 reads PRHDT; CDR2 reads FYEKMQ (reference sequence). Trimming cost V 0 bases and J 0 bases, with 15 bases left between them. The CDR3 contains 19 residues. The CDR3 DNA is TGTGCCAGCAGCTTAGGCCCGACAGGCCCAACCTCTGGGGCCAACGTCCTGACTTTC. It specifies CASSLGPTGPTSGANVLTF. The whole variable domain, filled in from reference TRBV13 and TRBJ2-6, reads AAGVIQSPRHLIKEKRETATLKCYPIPRHDTVYWYQQGPGQDPQFLISFYEKMQSDKGSIPDRFSAQQFSDYHSELNMSSLELGDSALYFCASSLGPTGPTSGANVLTFGAGSRLTVL.

The DNA for the CDR3 is TGTGCCAGCTGGGGCAGCCATAGCAATCAGCCCCAGCATTTT. It translates to CASWGSHSNQPQHF. The chain is built from TRBV6-6 and TRBJ1-5, with D perhaps matching TRBD1 (5 bases). This CDR3 has 14 residues. Trimming took off 8 bases at V and 0 bases at J, with 11 bases between the two ends. Per germline, CDR1 MNHNY and CDR2 SVGAGI (reference sequence).

The chain combines TRBV25-1 with TRBJ1-1; D ambiguous. The CDR3 is 11 amino acids. Germline V gene data show CDR1 as MGHDK and CDR2 as SYGVNS. The V end lost 8 bases, the J end lost 1 base, and 5 bases lay between the germline ends. The DNA of the CDR3 is TGTGCCAGCCCCTCGAACACTGAAGCTTTCTTT. Translating it yields CASPSNTEAFF.

The count of this clone is one. Here the CDR3 reads CASSLFRVRASTDTQYF. CDR3 sequence (DNA): TGTGCCAGCAGTTTATTTCGGGTCAGAGCTAGCACAGATACGCAGTATTTT. The chain links TRBV27 to TRBJ2-3; D not resolved. In germline, CDR1 is MNHEY, CDR2 SMNVEV (reference sequence). V lost 1 base and J lost 0, with 14 bases in between. The CDR3 length is 17 residues.

The table lists this clone with a few counts. The chain carries TRBV4-2 and TRBJ1-2; D remains unclear. V was pared by 0 bases and J by 8 bases, with 7 bases between. CDR1 and CDR2 (germline): LGHNA, YNFKEQ. The CDR3 loop spans 12 amino acids. Here the CDR3 reads CASSQDGRGYTF. In DNA form, the CDR3 reads TGTGCCAGCAGCCAAGATGGGAGGGGCTACACCTTC.

The chain uses TRBV4-1 and TRBJ2-2; 7 bases are shared with TRBD1. The CDR3 runs to 15 residues. After removal of 0 bases from V and 4 bases from J, the junction contained 2 bases not matched to a gene. Germline CDR1 reads MGHRA; CDR2 reads YSYEKL. Here the CDR3 DNA reads TGCGCCAGCAGCCAAGAGGACAGGTTCACCGGGGAGCTGTTTTTT. Protein product: CASSQEDRFTGELFF.

This chain links TRBV4-3 with TRBJ2-5; TRBD2 aligns across 10 bases. The J call may be in error: the DNA end matches TRBJ2-7 better. Germline values: CDR1 LGHNA, CDR2 YSLEER. CDR3 length: 15 amino acids. CDR3 sequence reads: CASSQGIAGGYEQYF. The DNA of the CDR3 is TGCGCCAGCAGCCAGGGGATAGCGGGGGGCTACGAGCAGTACTTC.

J is TRBJ2-1 and V is TRBV7-9, with D perhaps matching TRBD1 (6 bases). V was pared by 1 base and J by 5 bases, with 12 bases between. The CDR3 is 15 residues long. Looked up from germline, CDR1 is SEHNR and CDR2 is FQNEAQ (reference sequence). CDR3 sequence (DNA): TGTGCCAGCAGCTTAGGGTACGGACAGAACAATGAGCAGTTCTTC. Its translation is CASSLGYGQNNEQFF.

This rearrangement joins TRBV6-5 to TRBJ1-4; TRBD1 agrees at 9 bases. CDR3 size: 13 residues. V trimming: 6 bases; J trimming: 8 bases; junction bases outside the gene matches: 4. Germline V gene sequence: CDR1 MNHEY, CDR2 SVGAGI. CDR3 in DNA: TGTGCCAGCAGGGGGACAGGGAGGGAAAAACTGTTTTTT. It is translated as CASRGTGREKLFF.

The sample holds a few counts of this clone. This sequence joins TRBV5-6 and TRBJ2-7; possibly TRBD2 for D (6 bases). Germline assignment: CDR1 SGHDT and CDR2 YYEEEE. The CDR3 length is 14 residues. The germline V and J ends were trimmed by 6 bases and 3 bases, with 16 bases remaining between them. This chain's CDR3 is CASKEGGSHYEQYF. In nucleotides, the CDR3 is TGTGCCAGCAAGGAGGGCGGCTCTCACTACGAGCAGTACTTC.

V usage is TRBV5-1 and J usage is TRBJ1-3, with D possibly being TRBD1 (6 bases). V lost 4 bases and J 0 bases, leaving 8 bases between the germline ends. This CDR3 has 14 residues. Per the germline V gene, CDR1 is SGHRS and CDR2 is YFSETQ. The CDR3 here is CASSPTGSGNTIYF. CDR3 nucleotide sequence: TGCGCCAGCAGCCCGACAGGCTCTGGAAACACCATATATTTT.

V usage is TRBV9 and J usage is TRBJ1-2; a possible D gene is TRBD1 (6 bases). Germline V CDR1 and CDR2: SGDLS, YYNGEE. Trimming left V 3 bases short and J 4 bases short, with 16 bases between. This CDR3 is built from 15 residues. In DNA, the CDR3 is TGTGCCAGCAGCGGAGGGGGGGACCCATTCTATGGCTACACCTTC. This gives the protein CASSGGGDPFYGYTF.

This chain links TRBV5-6 with TRBJ2-6; 8 bases align to TRBD2. Germline V gene sequence: CDR1 SGHDT, CDR2 YYEEEE. The CDR3 contains 17 residues. V lost 2 bases, J lost 2 bases, and 6 bases stayed unmatched. CDR3 nucleotide sequence: TGTGCCAGCAGCTTCTTGGCGGGGGGAACTGGGGCCAACGTCCTGACTTTC. Translated: CASSFLAGGTGANVLTF.

This sequence joins TRBV19 and TRBJ1-4; D uncertain. Germline CDR1 and CDR2: LNHDA and SQIVND (reference sequence). This CDR3 has 15 residues. V lost 1 base to trimming and J lost 0 bases, with 6 bases between them. CDR3 residues: CASSIVPATNEKLFF. CDR3 coding DNA: TGTGCCAGTAGTATAGTACCAGCAACTAATGAAAAACTGTTTTTT.

This sequence joins TRBV5-1 and TRBJ2-6; no clear D gene. CDR1 SGHRS and CDR2 YFSETQ come from the germline V gene. This CDR3 is built from 14 residues. Trimming cost V 4 bases and J 4 bases, with 9 bases left between them. CDR3 sequence reads: CASSLTRGANVLTF. The CDR3 DNA follows: TGCGCCAGCAGCCTCACGCGCGGGGCCAACGTCCTGACTTTC.